A single sample gave rise to the 32 T cell receptor beta chains below, sequenced in a study of post-analysis software for immune sequencing data. No antigen has been assigned to these receptors. The TCR beta cDNA libraries carried unique molecular identifiers. TCRdb independently ran MiXCR on the PCR reads; one entry per CDR3 protein. Of over 150,000 distinct CDR3 sequences listed, about 32% were seen once; the top ten hold less than 1.6%. Study results and limitations: Patients showed TRBV5-6, TRBV5-1 and TRBV20-1 among four to six TRBV segments more frequent than in controls.

The specimen was blood. The receptors were sampled from a girl between 5 and 17 years old with multiple sclerosis.

This sequence joins TRBV5-1 and TRBJ2-7; possible D gene TRBD2, 6 bases. V lost 3 bases, J lost 3 bases, and 13 bases lay in between. Germline V gene sequence: CDR1 SGHRS, CDR2 YFSETQ. The CDR3 is made up of 14 amino acids. The CDR3 loop reads CASSCGQGGYEQYF. Here the CDR3 DNA reads TGCGCCAGCAGCTGCGGGCAGGGAGGCTACGAGCAGTACTTC.

This chain connects TRBV27 to TRBJ2-2, with 7 bases matching TRBD1. Germline V CDR1 and CDR2: MNHEY, SMNVEV (reference sequence). The CDR3 totals 15 residues. V shed 6 bases, J shed 4 bases, and the junction held 8 bases outside the gene matches. CDR3 coding DNA: TGTGCCAGCAGAACAGGACAGGCGTTCACCGGGGAGCTGTTTTTT. Residues: CASRTGQAFTGELFF.

As for this clonotype: Being one base from a much bigger clone, this may be a read error. The genes are TRBV10-3 and TRBJ2-7, with D possibly called TRBD1 or TRBD2 (5 bases each). The assigned J gene may be wrong: the sequence end matches TRBJ2-5 better. Per the germline V gene, CDR1 is ENHRY and CDR2 is SYGVKD. The CDR3 runs to 13 residues. The CDR3 protein is CAVSQDWGETQYF. The CDR3 DNA reads as TGTGCCGTCAGCCAGGACTGGGGGGAGACCCAGTACTTC.

The gene calls are TRBV14 and TRBJ1-2, with a weak D call TRBD1 (6 bases). V dropped 0 bases and J dropped 6 bases, with 14 bases sitting between them. Germline CDR1 is SGHDN and CDR2 is FVKESK. The CDR3 sequence is 15 residues long. CDR3 sequence reads: CASSQDYGGADGYTF. The DNA for the CDR3 is TGTGCCAGCAGCCAAGATTACGGGGGCGCTGATGGCTACACCTTC.

This clonotype was recorded at least ten times. This chain links TRBV20-1 with TRBJ1-4; D is ambiguous. Germline V gives CDR1 DFQATT, CDR2 SNEGSKA (reference sequence). This CDR3 spans 14 amino acids. Between the trimmed V and J ends, which lost 5 bases and 7 bases, there was a span of 17 bases. CDR3 amino acids: CSAPNPGEGEKLFF. The CDR3 DNA reads TGCAGTGCTCCAAACCCCGGGGAAGGTGAAAAACTGTTTTTT.

A note on this clonotype: This may be a read error: a much more frequent sequence differs by one nucleotide. The chain joins TRBV12-3 or TRBV12-4 to TRBJ2-5; weak D call: TRBD1 (5 bases). Judging by the DNA end, TRBJ2-7 fits better; the J call may be wrong. This CDR3 is 13 amino acids long. The CDR3 DNA is TGTGCCAGCAGGTTAGACAGTCCTTACGAGCAGTACTTC. Its translation is CASRLDSPYEQYF.

The rearrangement links TRBV2 to TRBJ2-7; weak D call: TRBD2 (6 bases). The J call may be incorrect, as the DNA end agrees better with TRBJ2-5. The CDR3 covers 14 residues. Germline V gene sequence: CDR1 SNHLY, CDR2 FYNNEI. The CDR3 loop reads CANQGERELETQYF. The CDR3 coding sequence is TGTGCCAACCAGGGCGAACGGGAGCTGGAGACCCAGTACTTC.

The J gene is TRBJ1-1, the V gene TRBV29-1, with 9 bases identical to TRBD1. J lost 0 bases, V lost 5 bases, and 13 bases had no gene match. This CDR3 is 17 amino acids long. The germline V gene encodes CDR1 SQVTM and CDR2 ANQGSEA. CDR3 bases: TGCAGCGTTTCTAACACCCCCGGGACAGGGATGAACACTGAAGCTTTCTTT. Protein product: CSVSNTPGTGMNTEAFF.

This clonotype occurred many times. The rearrangement links TRBV28 to TRBJ2-7; no clear D gene. CDR3 size: 13 residues. V dropped 3 bases and J dropped 2 bases, with 8 bases sitting between them. The germline V gene has CDR1 MDHEN and CDR2 SYDVKM. As DNA, the CDR3 is TGTGCCAGCAGTTTGCAAATCACCTACGAGCAGTACTTC. This encodes CASSLQITYEQYF.

The chain is built from TRBV20-1 and TRBJ2-3; 8 bases align to TRBD2. Trimming removed 0 bases from V and 2 bases from J; junction bases left unmatched: 10. The germline gives CDR1 DFQATT, CDR2 SNEGSKA (reference sequence). The CDR3 loop spans 17 amino acids. Here the CDR3 DNA reads TGCAGTGCTAGAGATCGTAAGGGCGGGAGGACCACAGATACGCAGTATTTT. As protein: CSARDRKGGRTTDTQYF.

This clonotype was seen only a few times. CDR3 region: CSAREPGLDYNEQFF. The CDR3 nucleotides are TGCAGTGCTAGAGAACCGGGACTAGATTACAATGAGCAGTTCTTC. The chain couples TRBV20-1 to TRBJ2-1; 8 bases agree with TRBD2. Germline values: CDR1 DFQATT, CDR2 SNEGSKA (reference sequence). Trimming removed 0 bases from V and 4 bases from J; junction bases left unmatched: 5. The CDR3 runs 15 residues.

This clonotype was recorded at least ten times. This sequence joins TRBV5-1 and TRBJ2-5; tentative D call: TRBD2 (5 bases). V lost 2 bases to trimming and J lost 5 bases, with 10 bases between them. The CDR3 sequence is 13 residues long. Germline CDR1 reads SGHRS; CDR2 reads YFSETQ. The CDR3 bases are TGCGCCAGCAGCTTAGTGATAGCGGAGACCCAGTACTTC. Translation: CASSLVIAETQYF. Looking up the rest from reference TRBV5-1 and TRBJ2-5 gives the full variable domain: KAGVTQTPRYLIKTRGQQVTLSCSPISGHRSVSWYQQTPGQGLQFLFEYFSETQRNKGNFPGRFSGRQFSNSRSEMNVSTLELGDSALYLCASSLVIAETQYFGPGTRLLVL.

In this sample, this clonotype turned up a few times. The chain joins TRBV5-1 to TRBJ1-1, with unresolved D. V shed 4 bases and J shed 1 base, with 11 bases lying between them. The CDR3 contains 14 residues. In germline, CDR1 is SGHRS, CDR2 YFSETQ. The CDR3 sequence: CASSPAGPNTEAFF. CDR3 nucleotides: TGCGCCAGCAGCCCTGCAGGCCCGAACACTGAAGCTTTCTTT.

This clonotype was counted a few times. Here the CDR3 DNA reads TGTGCCAGCAGTTTTGAGGTCGGGGGGACTGCAACTAATGAAAAACTGTTTTTT. This translates into CASSFEVGGTATNEKLFF. The chain joins TRBV12-3 or TRBV12-4 to TRBJ1-4; maybe TRBD1 (5 bases). The CDR3 runs 18 residues. V was shortened by 3 bases and J by 0 bases, with 17 bases between the two germline ends.

This clonotype came up a few times. V and J are TRBV5-1 and TRBJ1-2; no clear D gene. Trimming shortened V by 4 bases and J by 2 bases, and 9 bases separated the two germline ends. Per the germline V gene, CDR1 is SGHRS and CDR2 is YFSETQ. The CDR3 spans 13 residues. The CDR3 DNA follows: TGCGCCAGCAGCCCAACAGAGAACTATGGCTACACCTTC. This encodes CASSPTENYGYTF.

The V and J genes are TRBV6-5 and TRBJ2-4; the match to TRBD2 covers 7 bases. The J call may be mistaken, given a closer DNA end match to TRBJ2-7. The CDR3 consists of 14 residues. Looked up from germline, CDR1 is MNHEY and CDR2 is SVGAGI. As DNA, the CDR3 is TGTGCCAGCAGCCAACTAGCGTCCTCCTACGAGCAGTACTTC. Translated, it gives CASSQLASSYEQYF.

The genes are TRBV20-1 and TRBJ2-5; 7 bases line up with TRBD1. V shed 3 bases and J 5 bases; nucleotides not matched to a gene: 3. Germline values: CDR1 DFQATT, CDR2 SNEGSKA (reference sequence). The CDR3 runs to 12 residues. CDR3 bases: TGCAGTGCTAGCGACAGGGACGAGACCCAGTACTTC. Encoded protein: CSASDRDETQYF.

This clonotype appeared many times. CDR3: CASSVSGVGELFF. CDR3 DNA: TGCGCCAGCAGTGTGTCAGGGGTCGGGGAGCTGTTTTTT. The chain links TRBV10-1 to TRBJ2-2; tentative D call: TRBD1 (6 bases). V dropped 4 bases and J dropped 7 bases, with 10 bases sitting between them. There are 13 residues in the CDR3. Germline V gene sequence: CDR1 WNHNN, CDR2 SYGVQD (reference sequence).

The chain carries TRBV11-2 and TRBJ2-7, with D unclear. Germline V lookup: CDR1 SGHAT, CDR2 FQNNGV. The CDR3 is 11 residues long. Trimming took 4 bases from V and 4 from J, leaving 5 bases between them. CDR3 DNA sequence: TGTGCCAGCAGCTCCCCATACGAGCAGTACGTC. Amino acid sequence: CASSSPYEQYV.

J is TRBJ2-7 and V is TRBV2, with TRBD2 matching over 10 bases. The V gene end was trimmed by 1 base and the J gene end by 5 bases; junction bases not matched to a gene: 2. Germline assignment: CDR1 SNHLY and CDR2 FYNNEI. The CDR3 totals 14 residues. The CDR3 sequence is CASSEGTSGDEQYF. The CDR3 DNA is TGTGCCAGCAGTGAAGGGACTAGCGGAGACGAGCAGTACTTC.

Ten or more counts support this clonotype. The chain recombines TRBV12-3 or TRBV12-4 with TRBJ2-1; D may match TRBD1 or TRBD2 (5 bases each). V was cut by 6 bases and J by 3 bases, with 6 bases left in between. The CDR3 covers 12 residues. CDR3 nucleotides: TGTGCCAGCAGGGGGGACTACAATGAGCAGTTCTTC. Translated, it gives CASRGDYNEQFF.

The J gene is TRBJ2-2, the V gene TRBV5-1; 12 positions agree with TRBD2. Germline loops: CDR1 SGHRS, CDR2 YFSETQ. The CDR3 runs 17 residues. Trimming cost V 3 bases and J 0 bases; bases outside gene matches: 3. The CDR3 sequence is CASSSLAGGPNTGELFF. The CDR3 coding sequence is TGCGCCAGCAGCTCCCTAGCGGGAGGGCCGAACACCGGGGAGCTGTTTTTT. Together with reference TRBV5-1 and TRBJ2-2, the CDR3 gives the full variable domain: KAGVTQTPRYLIKTRGQQVTLSCSPISGHRSVSWYQQTPGQGLQFLFEYFSETQRNKGNFPGRFSGRQFSNSRSEMNVSTLELGDSALYLCASSSLAGGPNTGELFFGEGSRLTVL.

Only a few counts were recorded for this clonotype. V is TRBV5-1 and J is TRBJ1-4; no firm D call. V lost 0 bases, J lost 8 bases, and 14 bases lay in between. The CDR3 consists of 15 residues. Germline loops: CDR1 SGHRS, CDR2 YFSETQ. This CDR3 is CASSLEGSGPEKLFF. As DNA, the CDR3 is TGCGCCAGCAGCTTGGAAGGCAGTGGACCCGAAAAACTGTTTTTT.

This sequence joins TRBV20-1 and TRBJ1-2, with 8 nucleotides matching TRBD1. Germline values: CDR1 DFQATT, CDR2 SNEGSKA (reference sequence). There are 12 residues in the CDR3. V lost 5 bases and J lost 5; bases outside the gene matches: 4. CDR3 region: CSAEDRVYGYTF. The CDR3 DNA sequence: TGCAGTGCTGAGGACAGGGTTTATGGCTACACCTTC.

This clonotype was observed at least ten times. The chain carries TRBV20-1 and TRBJ2-3, with D maybe TRBD2 (6 bases). CDR1 and CDR2 (germline): DFQATT, SNEGSKA (reference sequence). This CDR3 contains 16 residues. The V gene lost 6 bases and the J gene lost 6 bases, with 25 bases spanning the gap. CDR3 nucleotides: TGCAGTGCCCCATCGGGACTCTCTTCCACGGTCGATACGCAGTATTTT. This sequence encodes CSAPSGLSSTVDTQYF.

This clonotype was detected only a few times. The V and J genes are TRBV5-1 and TRBJ2-5, with unresolved D. CDR3 length: 12 residues. Deletions cut 3 bases from V and 5 bases from J, with 8 bases between. Germline-derived CDR1 and CDR2 are SGHRS and YFSETQ. DNA of the CDR3: TGCGCCAGCAGCTGGGTAGGGGAGACCCAGTACTTC. It specifies CASSWVGETQYF.

This clonotype was found many times. DNA for the CDR3: TGCAGTGCTAGGACCGGGACAGGGAGCAATGAGCAGTTCTTC. Translation: CSARTGTGSNEQFF. The chain is built from TRBV20-1 and TRBJ2-1, with 9 bases aligning to TRBD1. This CDR3 comprises 14 residues. Germline CDR1 reads DFQATT; CDR2 reads SNEGSKA (reference sequence). V was clipped by 3 bases and J by 6 bases; unmatched bases: 6.

This clonotype has at least ten counts. This chain links TRBV7-9 with TRBJ2-7; D remains ambiguous. This CDR3 spans 12 amino acids. The germline CDR1 and CDR2 sequences are SEHNR and FQNEAQ (reference sequence). V lost 2 bases to trimming and J lost 3 bases, with 5 bases between them. The CDR3 DNA follows: TGTGCCAGCAGCTTAAGGGTCTACGAGCAGTACTTC. Its protein product is CASSLRVYEQYF.

This clonotype turned up a few times. V usage is TRBV28 and J usage is TRBJ1-1, with D unclear. Between the trimmed V and J ends, which lost 7 bases and 9 bases, there was a span of 12 bases. CDR1 is MDHEN and CDR2 is SYDVKM in the germline V gene. This CDR3 contains 11 residues. The CDR3 DNA is TGTGCCAGCACCCTTGGACCCCAAGCTTTCTTT. Residues: CASTLGPQAFF. The full variable domain, in which reference TRBV28 and TRBJ1-1 provide the parts outside the CDR3, is DVKVTQSSRYLVKRTGEKVFLECVQDMDHENMFWYRQDPGLGLRLIYFSYDVKMKEKGDIPEGYSVSREKKERFSLILESASTNQTSMYLCASTLGPQAFFGQGTRLTVV.

The V and J genes are TRBV11-2 and TRBJ2-3, with 8 bases identical to TRBD2. Germline V lookup: CDR1 SGHAT, CDR2 FQNNGV. The CDR3 covers 17 residues. V was pared by 2 bases and J by 5 bases, with 12 bases of the junction left unmatched. CDR3 region: CASSLRGAGGSRDTQYF. In DNA, the CDR3 is TGTGCCAGCAGCTTACGGGGGGCGGGGGGCAGTCGAGATACGCAGTATTTT.

Points on this clonotype: This may be a read error, as it is one base from a much larger clone. The CDR3 loop is CVSSPLPGLAGGRSSYNEQFF. CDR3 nucleotides: TGTGTCAGCAGTCCCCTCCCGGGACTAGCGGGAGGGAGGAGCTCCTACAATGAGCAGTTCTTC. The chain combines TRBV6-1 with TRBJ2-1; the match to TRBD2 covers 16 bases. The germline CDR1 and CDR2 sequences are MNHNS and SASEGT. This CDR3 comprises 21 residues.

This clonotype was recorded many times. The chain uses TRBV2 and TRBJ2-7, with TRBD2 matching over 7 bases. CDR1 is SNHLY and CDR2 is FYNNEI in the germline V gene. CDR3 length equals 15 residues. Unmatched junction bases numbered 11, after V lost 6 bases and J lost 3 bases. As DNA, the CDR3 is TGTGCCAGCAGGGAGGGACTAACCCCTTTCTACGAGCAGTACTTC. Translation gives CASREGLTPFYEQYF.